This T cell receptor (beta chain) was retrieved from a study of radiation and T cells in renal cell carcinoma. Study-level information: Nephrectomy followed 15 Gy stereotactic body radiation by 4 weeks.

Documented time point: blood 2 weeks post-SBRT. Sample treatment: 15 Gy SBRT to primary tumor, nephrectomy 4 weeks later. The patient's renal cell carcinoma had clear cell pathology. Germline V CDR1 and CDR2: SGHTA, FQGTGA. The CDR3 loop spans 13 amino acids. Trimming cost V 2 bases and J 3 bases, with 7 bases left between them. Here immunoSEQ multiplex PCR was the method, and the copy in TCRdb shows in-frame clones only, minus some. The sample shows 70,000 to 100,000 clones, about 86% of them seen only once. The receptor was isolated from a woman in her fifties or sixties with renal cell carcinoma. The chain combines TRBV7-3 with TRBJ2-5; D is possibly TRBD2 (6 bases). This specimen was blood, taken from a patient whose treatment included radiotherapy and nephrectomy. For the CDR3, the DNA is TGTGCCAGCAGCTTAGTAGCGGAAGAGACCCAGTACTTC. Its protein is CASSLVAEETQYF.